These 28 T cell receptor beta chains came from one sample sequenced in a study of blood T cell repertoires in COVID-19. TCRdb's copy holds only in-frame clones and misses some; the assay was immunoSEQ multiplex PCR. The sample yields some 170,000 clones, roughly 85% seen once. Input material: peripheral blood. The origin of the receptors is a woman aged 60 to 75 with acute or convalescent COVID-19.

This chain uses TRBV19 with TRBJ2-7; D is uncertain. Germline lookup yields CDR1 LNHDA and CDR2 SQIVND (reference sequence). This CDR3 has 14 amino acids. V was cut by 6 bases and J by 0 bases, with 12 bases left in between. DNA for the CDR3: TGTGCCAGTAGCCTCAGGATTTACTCCTACGAGCAGTACTTC. Amino acid sequence: CASSLRIYSYEQYF.

The genes are TRBV28 and TRBJ2-3, with TRBD2 as a possible D gene (6 bases). Germline CDR1 and CDR2: MDHEN and SYDVKM. The CDR3 is made up of 15 amino acids. Deletions cut 2 bases from V and 5 bases from J, with 14 bases between. CDR3: CASSLQALEGDTQYF. Here the CDR3 DNA reads TGTGCCAGCAGTTTACAGGCTTTGGAGGGAGATACGCAGTATTTT.

V usage is TRBV4-1 and J usage is TRBJ2-1, with 12 bases fitting TRBD2. V trimming: 4 bases; J trimming: 10 bases; junction bases outside the gene matches: 8. Germline-derived CDR1 and CDR2 are MGHRA and YSYEKL. The CDR3 totals 15 residues. Here the CDR3 DNA reads TGCGCCAGCAGCCCCGGACTAGCGGGGCCTTCGGAGCAGTTCTTC. Protein: CASSPGLAGPSEQFF.

The V and J genes are TRBV18 and TRBJ2-1; D is unclear. The CDR3 runs to 11 residues. Germline-derived CDR1 and CDR2 are KGHSH and LQKENI. V was clipped by 1 base and J by 10 bases, with 5 bases between them. The CDR3 nucleotides read TGTGCCAGCTCACCACTAGAAGAGCAGTTCTTC. Translated: CASSPLEEQFF.

The chain uses TRBV18 and TRBJ2-5, with D uncertain. V lost 6 bases, J lost 0 bases, and 2 bases lay in between. CDR1 and CDR2 (germline): KGHSH, LQKENI. CDR3 length: 11 residues. CDR3 amino acids: CASSYQETQYF. CDR3 sequence (DNA): TGTGCCAGCTCCTACCAAGAGACCCAGTACTTC.

V is TRBV9 and J is TRBJ2-1, with TRBD2 matching over 13 bases. There are 15 residues in the CDR3. The J segment lost 9 bases and the V segment lost 4 bases, leaving 7 bases of the junction unmatched. Germline values: CDR1 SGDLS, CDR2 YYNGEE. DNA of the CDR3: TGTGCCAGCAGCCCACTAGCGGGAGGGATAGGTGAGCAGTTCTTC. Translated: CASSPLAGGIGEQFF.

The chain uses TRBV19 and TRBJ1-6; 9 positions match TRBD1. The trim removed 5 bases at V and 4 bases at J, leaving 3 bases unmatched. The CDR3 covers 15 residues. Germline V gives CDR1 LNHDA, CDR2 SQIVND (reference sequence). Here the CDR3 DNA reads TGTGCCAGTAGTGTGGACAGGGGATATAATTCACCCCTCCACTTT. It codes for CASSVDRGYNSPLHF.

The V gene is TRBV7-8, the J gene TRBJ1-6, with D possibly matching TRBD1 (5 bases). Per germline, CDR1 SGHVS and CDR2 FQNEAQ. The CDR3 consists of 14 residues. Trimming removed 5 bases at V and 8 bases at J, with 13 bases between. The CDR3 region is CASSGGGRDSPLHF. As DNA, the CDR3 is TGTGCCAGCAGCGGGGGGGGTAGGGATTCACCCCTCCACTTT. The full variable domain, completed using reference TRBV7-8 and TRBJ1-6, is GAGVSQSPRYKVAKRGQDVALRCDPISGHVSLFWYQQALGQGPEFLTYFQNEAQLDKSGLPSDRFFAERPEGSVSTLKIQRTQQEDSAVYLCASSGGGRDSPLHFGNGTRLTVT.

The V call is TRBV28, the J call TRBJ2-3; 10 bases fit TRBD2. The V gene's germline CDR1 is MDHEN and CDR2 SYDVKM. There are 17 residues in the CDR3. The V segment lost 3 bases and the J segment 3 bases; nucleotides outside the gene matches: 9. CDR3 bases: TGTGCCAGCAGTTTGCCCATAGCGGGAGGCCGTACAGATACGCAGTATTTT. Amino acids: CASSLPIAGGRTDTQYF.

V usage is TRBV11-3 and J usage is TRBJ1-2; the D is unclear. Germline values: CDR1 SGHNT, CDR2 YENEEA. The CDR3 is 18 residues long. Trimming took off 4 bases at V and 1 base at J, with 22 bases between the two ends. CDR3 DNA: TGTGCCAGCAGCTCGATTCCGTTTATGCTACCAAGTAACTATGGCTACACCTTC. It codes for CASSSIPFMLPSNYGYTF.

V and J are TRBV7-9 and TRBJ2-7; TRBD2 is a possible D gene (5 bases). V lost 3 bases and J 5 bases, leaving 11 bases between the germline ends. This CDR3 is 13 amino acids long. The germline V gene encodes CDR1 SEHNR and CDR2 FQNEAQ (reference sequence). CDR3 region: CASSFGLWDEQYF. The DNA of the CDR3 is TGTGCCAGCAGCTTTGGACTCTGGGACGAGCAGTACTTC.

A remark on this clone: The same CDR3 can be traced to other DNA sequences in this sample. This rearrangement joins TRBV28 to TRBJ1-1; D possibly corresponds to TRBD1 (5 bases). The length of the CDR3 is 12 residues. V gave up 6 bases and J gave up 5 bases, with 10 bases separating them. Germline lookup yields CDR1 MDHEN and CDR2 SYDVKM. The chain's CDR3 is CASRSTVTEAFF. CDR3 coding DNA: TGTGCCAGCAGGTCGACAGTAACTGAAGCTTTCTTT. Drawing the rest from reference TRBV28 and TRBJ1-1, the complete variable domain is DVKVTQSSRYLVKRTGEKVFLECVQDMDHENMFWYRQDPGLGLRLIYFSYDVKMKEKGDIPEGYSVSREKKERFSLILESASTNQTSMYLCASRSTVTEAFFGQGTRLTVV.

The V gene is TRBV20-1, the J gene TRBJ1-1; 9 nucleotides match TRBD1. The ends lost 4 bases at V and 11 bases at J; junction bases unmatched: 5. Germline values: CDR1 DFQATT, CDR2 SNEGSKA (reference sequence). This CDR3 spans 11 amino acids. This chain's CDR3 is CSATLGQGAFF. The CDR3 DNA sequence: TGCAGTGCTACTCTCGGACAGGGGGCTTTCTTT.

The chain joins TRBV7-9 to TRBJ2-5; TRBD1 aligns across 8 bases. Trimming cost V 7 bases and J 5 bases; bases outside gene matches: 12. The CDR3 sequence is 15 residues long. Germline V gene sequence: CDR1 SEHNR, CDR2 FQNEAQ (reference sequence). The CDR3: CASTSGGSTMETQYF. The CDR3 nucleotides read TGTGCCAGCACCTCAGGGGGCTCCACAATGGAGACCCAGTACTTC.

J is TRBJ2-5 and V is TRBV28, with D possibly being TRBD2 (6 bases). CDR1 and CDR2 (germline): MDHEN, SYDVKM. The germline V and J ends were trimmed by 5 bases and 1 base, with 17 bases remaining between them. The CDR3 extends over 16 amino acids. CDR3 sequence (DNA): TGTGCCAGCAGTAAAGTGGGGGGACTTCCCCAAGAGACCCAGTACTTC. It encodes CASSKVGGLPQETQYF.

The chain employs TRBV3-1 (or the pseudogene TRBV3-2) and TRBJ1-1; D might be TRBD1 (6 bases). The V gene lost 4 bases and the J gene lost 0 bases, with 15 bases spanning the gap. Germline CDR1 reads LGHDT; CDR2 reads YNNKEL (reference sequence). The CDR3 is 16 amino acids. CDR3 sequence (DNA): TGTGCCAGCAGCCCGGGGGGGGCAGCGATGAACACTGAAGCTTTCTTT. Amino acids: CASSPGGAAMNTEAFF.

The J gene is TRBJ1-1, the V gene TRBV27; D not resolved. The CDR3 is 13 amino acids. Trimming stripped 5 bases from V and 1 base from J, with 8 bases between. The germline V gene encodes CDR1 MNHEY and CDR2 SMNVEV (reference sequence). The CDR3 sequence is CASSPRRNTEAFF. The CDR3 DNA reads TGTGCCAGCAGTCCCCGGAGGAACACTGAAGCTTTCTTT.

The chain couples TRBV28 to TRBJ1-2, with 8 nucleotides matching TRBD1. Germline CDR1 and CDR2: MDHEN and SYDVKM. This CDR3 contains 15 residues. The J segment lost 7 bases and the V segment lost 4 bases, leaving 11 bases of the junction unmatched. CDR3 in amino acids: CASSSSQTGAGGYTF. CDR3 coding DNA: TGTGCCAGCAGTTCCTCCCAGACAGGGGCGGGTGGCTACACCTTC.

The chain carries TRBV2 and TRBJ1-1; a possible D gene is TRBD1 (6 bases). V was pared by 8 bases and J by 8 bases, with 12 bases between. The CDR3 covers 11 residues. In germline, CDR1 is SNHLY, CDR2 FYNNEI. The DNA of the CDR3 is TGTGCCAGCCAGGGGAATCGAGAAGCTTTCTTT. It specifies CASQGNREAFF.

CDR3 residues: CASSPAGGGNNEQFF. CDR3 DNA sequence: TGTGCCAGCAGTCCGGCGGGAGGTGGCAACAATGAGCAGTTCTTC. The chain links TRBV6-6 to TRBJ2-1, with 8 bases aligning to TRBD2. This CDR3 is built from 15 residues. V trimming: 5 bases; J trimming: 5 bases; junction bases outside the gene matches: 8. Germline V gene sequence: CDR1 MNHNY, CDR2 SVGAGI (reference sequence).

V gene TRBV19 combines with J gene TRBJ2-7; 8 bases align to TRBD1. The CDR3 covers 16 residues. The germline V gene encodes CDR1 LNHDA and CDR2 SQIVND (reference sequence). J gave up 3 bases and V 4 bases, and 11 bases lay outside the gene matches. The CDR3 here is CASSKGKSDRGYEQYF. The CDR3 bases are TGTGCCAGTAGTAAAGGAAAGTCCGACAGGGGCTACGAGCAGTACTTC.

Of note for this clone: Different DNA sequences within this sample yield the same CDR3. The chain is built from TRBV6-5 and TRBJ2-7; TRBD1 might be the D (6 bases). Trimming left V 8 bases short and J 1 base short, with 12 bases between. This CDR3 contains 13 residues. Germline V gene sequence: CDR1 MNHEY, CDR2 SVGAGI. The CDR3 region has the DNA TGTGCCAGCGGTACAGGGCCATCCTACGAGCAGTACGTC. It is translated as CASGTGPSYEQYV.

This clone showed up just a few times. The CDR3 DNA reads as TGTGCTAGTGGTTTGGGGGGGACAGGGACTAACTATGGCTACACCTTC. As protein: CASGLGGTGTNYGYTF. V and J are TRBV12-5 and TRBJ1-2; TRBD1 matches 9 bases. This CDR3 has 16 residues. The ends lost 1 base at V and 0 bases at J; junction bases unmatched: 3. Germline CDR1 is LGHNT and CDR2 is FRNRAP.

V and J are TRBV30 and TRBJ1-5; a possible D gene is TRBD1 (5 bases). V lost 3 bases to trimming and J lost 7 bases, with 13 bases between them. Germline CDR1 and CDR2: GTSNPN and SVGIG (reference sequence). The CDR3 loop spans 13 amino acids. CDR3 amino acids: CAWSYRPGQPQHF. The CDR3 region has the DNA TGTGCCTGGAGCTACAGGCCCGGGCAGCCCCAGCATTTT.

This clone was seen only once. The chain has TRBV10-3 and TRBJ1-2; tentative D call: TRBD1 (6 bases). V lost 3 bases, J lost 6 bases, and 11 bases lay in between. This CDR3 is built from 13 residues. Looked up from germline, CDR1 is ENHRY and CDR2 is SYGVKD. The CDR3 DNA reads TGTGCCATCAGTGAAGGGGCAGGGGATGGCTACACCTTC. Translating gives CAISEGAGDGYTF.

With respect to this clone: Other DNA sequences in this specimen translate into the identical CDR3. V and J are TRBV28 and TRBJ1-5; D unresolved. This CDR3 has 12 residues. The germline V gene has CDR1 MDHEN and CDR2 SYDVKM. With 4 bases removed from V and 4 bases from J, the gap between germline ends came to 5 bases. This CDR3 is CASSSGNQPQHF. DNA for the CDR3: TGTGCCAGCAGTTCGGGAAATCAGCCCCAGCATTTT.

V is TRBV5-5 and J is TRBJ1-2; 8 bases line up with TRBD1. The germline gives CDR1 SGHKS, CDR2 YYEKEE (reference sequence). The CDR3 extends over 15 amino acids. V shed 2 bases, J shed 4 bases, and the junction held 7 bases outside the gene matches. CDR3 DNA sequence: TGTGCCAGCAGCTTCTCGTCAGGGGGCTTCTATGGCTACACCTTC. It specifies CASSFSSGGFYGYTF.

The chain has TRBV18 and TRBJ2-5; 9 nucleotides match TRBD1. V shed 3 bases, J shed 6 bases, and the junction held 8 bases outside the gene matches. From germline, CDR1 is KGHSH and CDR2 LQKENI. There are 15 residues in the CDR3. The CDR3 sequence: CASSPRDREVKTQYF. The CDR3 coding sequence is TGTGCCAGCTCACCCCGGGACAGGGAGGTAAAGACCCAGTACTTC.